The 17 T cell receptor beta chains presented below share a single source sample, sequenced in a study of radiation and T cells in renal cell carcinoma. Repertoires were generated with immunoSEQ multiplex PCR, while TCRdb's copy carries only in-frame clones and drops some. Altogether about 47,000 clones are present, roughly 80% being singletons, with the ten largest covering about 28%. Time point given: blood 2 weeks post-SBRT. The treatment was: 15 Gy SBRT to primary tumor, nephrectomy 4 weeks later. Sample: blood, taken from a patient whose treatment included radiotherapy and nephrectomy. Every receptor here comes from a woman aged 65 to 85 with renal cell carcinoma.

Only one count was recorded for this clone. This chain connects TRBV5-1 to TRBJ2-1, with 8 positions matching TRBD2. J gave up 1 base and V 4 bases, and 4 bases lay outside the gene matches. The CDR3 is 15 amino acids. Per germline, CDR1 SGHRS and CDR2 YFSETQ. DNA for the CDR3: TGCGCCAGCAGCACTGGCGGGGGGTCCTACAATGAGCAGTTCTTC. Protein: CASSTGGGSYNEQFF.

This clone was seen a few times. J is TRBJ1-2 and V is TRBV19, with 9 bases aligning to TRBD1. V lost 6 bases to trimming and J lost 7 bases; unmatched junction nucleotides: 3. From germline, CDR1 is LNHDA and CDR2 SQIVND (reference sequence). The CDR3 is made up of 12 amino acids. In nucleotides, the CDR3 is TGTGCCAGTAGGGGACAGGGCTCTGGCTACACCTTC. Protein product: CASRGQGSGYTF.

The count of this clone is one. The CDR3 bases are TGCGCCAGCAGTGACGCACCAGGGGGCAAAGGCGAGCAGTACTTC. Its translation is CASSDAPGGKGEQYF. The genes are TRBV10-1 and TRBJ2-7, with 8 bases matching TRBD1. V trimming: 3 bases; J trimming: 6 bases; junction bases outside the gene matches: 10. Germline V gene data show CDR1 as WNHNN and CDR2 as SYGVQD (reference sequence). This CDR3 is built from 15 residues.

The CDR3 DNA follows: TGTGCCAGCAGTACCCCCCGACAGGCGGGGGCTTTCTTT. It yields the protein CASSTPRQAGAFF. This chain connects TRBV2 to TRBJ1-1; D is possibly TRBD1 (6 bases). CDR1 is SNHLY, CDR2 FYNNEI, per germline. The CDR3 covers 13 residues. Trimming pared 5 bases from V and 11 bases from J, leaving 18 bases between.

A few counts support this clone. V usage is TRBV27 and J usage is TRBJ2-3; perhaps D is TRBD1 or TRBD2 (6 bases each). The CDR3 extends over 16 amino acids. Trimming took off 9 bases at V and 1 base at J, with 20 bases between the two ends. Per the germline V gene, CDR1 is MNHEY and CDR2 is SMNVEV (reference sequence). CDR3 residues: CASPLGGRSRTDTQYF. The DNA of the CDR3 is TGTGCCAGTCCCCTGGGGGGCCGGTCACGCACAGATACGCAGTATTTT.

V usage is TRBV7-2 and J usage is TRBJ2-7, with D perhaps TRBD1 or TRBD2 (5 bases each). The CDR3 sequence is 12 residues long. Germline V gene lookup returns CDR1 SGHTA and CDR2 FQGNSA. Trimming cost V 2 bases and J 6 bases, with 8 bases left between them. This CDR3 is CASSLRGAEQYF. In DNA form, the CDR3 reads TGTGCCAGCAGCTTAAGAGGGGCCGAGCAGTACTTC.

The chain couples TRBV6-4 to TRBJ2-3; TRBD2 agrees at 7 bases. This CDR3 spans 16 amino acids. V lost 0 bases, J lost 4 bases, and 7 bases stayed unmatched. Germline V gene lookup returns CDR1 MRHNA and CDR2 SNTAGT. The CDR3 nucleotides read TGTGCCAGCAGTGACTCGATGGCTAGCGGCCCAGATACGCAGTATTTT. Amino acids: CASSDSMASGPDTQYF.

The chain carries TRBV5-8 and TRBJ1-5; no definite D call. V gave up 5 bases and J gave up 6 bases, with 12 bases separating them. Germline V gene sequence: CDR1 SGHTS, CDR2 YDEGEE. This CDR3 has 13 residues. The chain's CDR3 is CASRFGAGQPQHF. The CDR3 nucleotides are TGTGCCAGCAGGTTCGGAGCTGGTCAGCCCCAGCATTTT.

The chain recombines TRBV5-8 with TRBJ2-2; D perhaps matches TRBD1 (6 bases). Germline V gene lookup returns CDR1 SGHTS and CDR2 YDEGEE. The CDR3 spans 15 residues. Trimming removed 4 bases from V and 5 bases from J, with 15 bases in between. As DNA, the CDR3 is TGTGCCAGCAGCCCCCGGGACATATTAACCGGGGAGCTGTTTTTT. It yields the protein CASSPRDILTGELFF. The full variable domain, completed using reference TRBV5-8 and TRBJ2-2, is EAGVTQSPTHLIKTRGQQATLRCSPISGHTSVYWYQQALGLGLQFLLWYDEGEERNRGNFPPRFSGRQFPNYSSELNVNALELEDSALYLCASSPRDILTGELFFGEGSRLTVL.

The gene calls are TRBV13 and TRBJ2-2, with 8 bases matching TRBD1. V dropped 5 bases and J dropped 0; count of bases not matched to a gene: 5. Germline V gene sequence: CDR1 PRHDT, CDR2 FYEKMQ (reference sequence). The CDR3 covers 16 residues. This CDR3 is CASSIGQGSNTGELFF. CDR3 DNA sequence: TGTGCCAGCAGCATTGGACAGGGCTCGAACACCGGGGAGCTGTTTTTT.

Here the CDR3 reads CASSFGLAGVGSTDTQYF. The CDR3 DNA reads as TGCGCCAGCAGCTTCGGACTAGCGGGGGTCGGTAGCACAGATACGCAGTATTTT. The chain recombines TRBV5-1 with TRBJ2-3, with 13 bases fitting TRBD2. Germline CDR1 SGHRS, CDR2 YFSETQ. Trimming cost V 2 bases and J 0 bases; bases outside gene matches: 6. This CDR3 has 18 amino acids. The full variable domain, in which reference TRBV5-1 and TRBJ2-3 provide the parts outside the CDR3, is KAGVTQTPRYLIKTRGQQVTLSCSPISGHRSVSWYQQTPGQGLQFLFEYFSETQRNKGNFPGRFSGRQFSNSRSEMNVSTLELGDSALYLCASSFGLAGVGSTDTQYFGPGTRLTVL.

CDR3 DNA: TGTGCCAGCAGCTTGGCAGGGGAAAACACCATATATTTT. It is translated as CASSLAGENTIYF. This chain links TRBV5-4 with TRBJ1-3, with D perhaps matching TRBD1 (6 bases). Germline V gene sequence: CDR1 SGHNT, CDR2 YYREEE (reference sequence). The V and J ends lost 0 bases and 6 bases respectively, with 7 bases between them. This CDR3 region has 13 residues.

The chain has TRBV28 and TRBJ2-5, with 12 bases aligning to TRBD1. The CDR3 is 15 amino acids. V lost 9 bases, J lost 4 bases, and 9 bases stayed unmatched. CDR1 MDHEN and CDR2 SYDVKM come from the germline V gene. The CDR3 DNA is TGTGCCAGTCTCCCCGGGACAGGGGGCAGAGAGACCCAGTACTTC. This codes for CASLPGTGGRETQYF.

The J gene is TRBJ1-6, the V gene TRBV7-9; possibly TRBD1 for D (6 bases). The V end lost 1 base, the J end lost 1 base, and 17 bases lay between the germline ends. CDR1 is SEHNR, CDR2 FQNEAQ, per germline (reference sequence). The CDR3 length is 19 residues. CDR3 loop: CASSLEGIEQGSYNSPLHF. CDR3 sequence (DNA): TGTGCCAGCAGCTTAGAGGGAATAGAACAGGGATCCTATAATTCACCCCTCCACTTT.

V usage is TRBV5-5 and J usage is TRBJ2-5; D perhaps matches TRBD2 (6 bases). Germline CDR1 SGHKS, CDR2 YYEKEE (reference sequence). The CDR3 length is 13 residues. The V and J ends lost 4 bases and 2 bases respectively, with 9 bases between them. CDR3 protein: CASSGTEQETQYF. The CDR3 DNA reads TGTGCCAGCAGCGGGACTGAACAAGAGACCCAGTACTTC.

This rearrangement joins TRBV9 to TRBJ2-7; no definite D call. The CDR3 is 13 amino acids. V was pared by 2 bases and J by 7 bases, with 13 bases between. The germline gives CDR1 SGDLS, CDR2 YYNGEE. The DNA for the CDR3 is TGTGCCAGCAGCGTGTTCCCCCAAAGAGAGCAGTACTTC. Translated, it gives CASSVFPQREQYF. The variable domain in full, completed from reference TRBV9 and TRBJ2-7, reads DSGVTQTPKHLITATGQRVTLRCSPRSGDLSVYWYQQSLDQGLQFLIQYYNGEERAKGNILERFSAQQFPDLHSELNLSSLELGDSALYFCASSVFPQREQYFGPGTRLTVT.

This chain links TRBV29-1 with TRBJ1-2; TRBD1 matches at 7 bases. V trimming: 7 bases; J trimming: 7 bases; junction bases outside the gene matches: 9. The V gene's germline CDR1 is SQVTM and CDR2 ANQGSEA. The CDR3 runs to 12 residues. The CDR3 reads CSDWAAGGGYTF. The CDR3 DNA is TGCAGCGACTGGGCGGCAGGGGGTGGCTACACCTTC.